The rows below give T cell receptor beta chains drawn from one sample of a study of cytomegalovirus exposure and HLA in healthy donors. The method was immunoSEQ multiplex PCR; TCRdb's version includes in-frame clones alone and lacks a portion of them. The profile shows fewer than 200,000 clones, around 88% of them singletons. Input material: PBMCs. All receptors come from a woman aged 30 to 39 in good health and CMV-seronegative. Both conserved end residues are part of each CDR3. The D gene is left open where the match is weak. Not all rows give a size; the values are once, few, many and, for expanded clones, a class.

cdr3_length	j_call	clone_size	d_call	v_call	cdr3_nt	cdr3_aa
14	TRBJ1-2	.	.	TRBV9	TGTGCCAGCAGCGTAGATCCGGGTGCCTATGGCTACACCTTC	CASSVDPGAYGYTF
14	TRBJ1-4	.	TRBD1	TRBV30	TGTGCCTGGAGCCCCGGGACAGGCGGTGAAAAACTGTTTTTT	CAWSPGTGGEKLFF
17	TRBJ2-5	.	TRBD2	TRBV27	TGTGCCAGCAGTTTACTAAGCGGGAGGACCGACAAGAGAGAGCAGTACTTC	CASSLLSGRTDKREQYF
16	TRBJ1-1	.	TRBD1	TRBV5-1	TGCGCCAGCAGCTTGGGGTCGACAGGGAAGAACACTGAAGCTTTCTTT	CASSLGSTGKNTEAFF
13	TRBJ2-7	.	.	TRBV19	TGTGCCAGTAGCCTCATCGAGGGGGATATGCAGTACTTC	CASSLIEGDMQYF
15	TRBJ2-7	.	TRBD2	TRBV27	TGTGCCAGCAGTTTATATCCGGGAGGAGGCTACGAGCAGTACTTC	CASSLYPGGGYEQYF
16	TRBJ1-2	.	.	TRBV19	TGTGCCAGTACCCCATGGGCGGGGGCGGTCGCCTATGGCTACACCTTC	CASTPWAGAVAYGYTF
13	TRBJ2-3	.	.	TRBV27	TGTGCCAGCAGTTTAACGACAGCAGATACGCAGTATTTT	CASSLTTADTQYF
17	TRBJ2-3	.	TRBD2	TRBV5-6	TGTGCCAGCAGCGGAACGGGGGGGGCCGCTAGCACAGATACGCAGTATTTT	CASSGTGGAASTDTQYF
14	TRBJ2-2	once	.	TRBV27	TGTGCCAGCAGTTCGGCGGGACTCACCGGGGAGCTGTTTTTT	CASSSAGLTGELFF
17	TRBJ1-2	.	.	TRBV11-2	TGTGCCAGCAGCTTAGTACAGAGTCGGGGGGCGAGCTATGGCTACACCTTC	CASSLVQSRGASYGYTF
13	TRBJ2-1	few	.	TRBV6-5	TGTGCCAGCAGTCCGGTCGTAGCGAATGAGCAGTTCTTC	CASSPVVANEQFF
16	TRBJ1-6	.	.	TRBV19	TGTGCCAGTAGTATAGATAGTCGGGTTCTGCGGTCACCCCTCCACTTT	CASSIDSRVLRSPLHF
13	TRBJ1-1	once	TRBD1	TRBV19	TGTGCCAGTAGCGAAGACAGGGGCACTGAAGCTTTCTTT	CASSEDRGTEAFF
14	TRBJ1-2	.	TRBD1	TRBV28	TGTGCCAGCAGTTCGATTAACAGGGGGGATGGCTACACCTTC	CASSSINRGDGYTF
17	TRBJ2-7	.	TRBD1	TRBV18	TGTGCCAGTCATTCCGGGACAGCCTCCATGTCCCTGGGTGAGCAGTACTTC	CASHSGTASMSLGEQYF
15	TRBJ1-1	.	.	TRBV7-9	TGTGCCAGCAGCTTACACCAGGGCTTGAACACTGAAGCTTTCTTT	CASSLHQGLNTEAFF
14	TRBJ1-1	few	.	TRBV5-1	TGCGCCAGCAGCGTGGACGGAGCGAACACTGAAGCTTTCTTT	CASSVDGANTEAFF
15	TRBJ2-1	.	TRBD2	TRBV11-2	TGTGCCAGCAGCTTTTCGGCGGGAGGATACAATGAGCAGTTCTTC	CASSFSAGGYNEQFF
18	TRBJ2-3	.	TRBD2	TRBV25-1	TGTGCCAGCAGTGATGGTCGACTAGCGGGGGCCCGGGTAGATACGCAGTATTTT	CASSDGRLAGARVDTQYF
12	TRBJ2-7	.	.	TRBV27	TGTGCCAGCAGTCAACTCCAGGGAAAGGAGTACTTC	CASSQLQGKEYF